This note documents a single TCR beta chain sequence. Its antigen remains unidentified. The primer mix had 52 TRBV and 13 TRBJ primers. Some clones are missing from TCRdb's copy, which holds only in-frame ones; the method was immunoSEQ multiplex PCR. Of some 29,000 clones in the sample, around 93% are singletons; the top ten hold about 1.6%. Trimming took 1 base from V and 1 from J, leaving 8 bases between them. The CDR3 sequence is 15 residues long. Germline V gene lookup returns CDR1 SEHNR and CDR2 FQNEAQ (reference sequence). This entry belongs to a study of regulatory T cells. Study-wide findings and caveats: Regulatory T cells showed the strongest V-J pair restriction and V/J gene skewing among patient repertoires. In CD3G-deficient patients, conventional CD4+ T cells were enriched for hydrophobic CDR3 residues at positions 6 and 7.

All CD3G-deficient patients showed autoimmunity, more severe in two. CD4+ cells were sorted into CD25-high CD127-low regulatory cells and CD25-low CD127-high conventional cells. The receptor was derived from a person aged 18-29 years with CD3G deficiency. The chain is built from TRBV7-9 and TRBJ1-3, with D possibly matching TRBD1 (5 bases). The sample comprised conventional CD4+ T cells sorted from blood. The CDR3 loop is CASSLEAGSGNTIYF. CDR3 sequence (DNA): TGTGCCAGCAGCTTAGAGGCAGGGTCTGGAAACACCATATATTTT.